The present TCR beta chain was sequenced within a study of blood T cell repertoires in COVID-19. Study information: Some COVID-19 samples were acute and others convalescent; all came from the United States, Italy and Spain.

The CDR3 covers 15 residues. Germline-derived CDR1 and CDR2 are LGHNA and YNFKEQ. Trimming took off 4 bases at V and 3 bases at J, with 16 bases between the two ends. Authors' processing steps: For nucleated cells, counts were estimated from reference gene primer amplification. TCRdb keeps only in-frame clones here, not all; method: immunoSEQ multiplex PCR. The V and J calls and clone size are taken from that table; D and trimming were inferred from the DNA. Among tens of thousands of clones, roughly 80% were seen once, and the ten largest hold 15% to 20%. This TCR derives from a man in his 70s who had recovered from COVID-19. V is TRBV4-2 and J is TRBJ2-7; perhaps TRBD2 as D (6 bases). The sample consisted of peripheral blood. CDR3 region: CASSRQDYENYEQYF. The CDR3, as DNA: TGTGCCAGCAGCCGCCAGGACTACGAAAACTACGAGCAGTACTTC.